The 10 T cell receptor beta chains given below trace back to one sample, sequenced in a study of blood T cell repertoires in COVID-19. Sequencing used immunoSEQ multiplex PCR; TCRdb keeps in-frame clones, though not all of them. The table shows roughly 99,000 clones, with roughly 90% occurring only once. Sequencing was carried out using peripheral blood. These receptors originate from a man aged 35 to 55 with active or convalescent COVID-19.

This clone has only one observation. The V gene is TRBV6-4, the J gene TRBJ1-1; 8 bases map to TRBD1. With V trimmed by 2 bases and J by 4 bases, 3 bases remained unmatched. Germline-derived CDR1 and CDR2 are MRHNA and SNTAGT. The CDR3 has 14 amino acids. The CDR3: CASSDRDRPTEAFF. CDR3 sequence (DNA): TGTGCCAGCAGTGACCGGGACAGGCCCACTGAAGCTTTCTTT.

J is TRBJ1-6 and V is TRBV19; D may be TRBD1 (6 bases). CDR3 length: 15 amino acids. In germline, CDR1 is LNHDA, CDR2 SQIVND (reference sequence). V lost 6 bases and J lost 5, with 14 bases in between. The CDR3 DNA reads as TGTGCCAGTAGAGGGAGGGGGAGAGATAATTCACCCCTCCACTTT. Amino acids: CASRGRGRDNSPLHF.

The CDR3 region is CASSFDGATDTQYF. CDR3 nucleotide sequence: TGTGCCAGCAGCTTTGATGGGGCGACAGATACGCAGTATTTT. This chain links TRBV9 with TRBJ2-3, with D perhaps TRBD1 (5 bases). V was shortened by 4 bases and J by 3 bases, with 12 bases between the two germline ends. CDR1 and CDR2 (germline): SGDLS, YYNGEE. The length of the CDR3 is 14 residues. The variable domain in full, with the rest retrieved from reference TRBV9 and TRBJ2-3, is DSGVTQTPKHLITATGQRVTLRCSPRSGDLSVYWYQQSLDQGLQFLIQYYNGEERAKGNILERFSAQQFPDLHSELNLSSLELGDSALYFCASSFDGATDTQYFGPGTRLTVL.

This sequence joins TRBV30 and TRBJ1-3; D is uncertain. The V gene's germline CDR1 is GTSNPN and CDR2 SVGIG (reference sequence). Trimming shortened V by 0 bases and J by 4 bases, and 16 bases separated the two germline ends. There are 16 residues in the CDR3. The CDR3 loop is CAWSVLGWAAGNTIYF. As DNA, the CDR3 is TGTGCCTGGAGTGTACTAGGATGGGCGGCGGGAAACACCATATATTTT.

The chain has TRBV28 and TRBJ1-2, with 7 bases aligning to TRBD1. Per germline, CDR1 MDHEN and CDR2 SYDVKM. CDR3 length: 13 amino acids. V shed 3 bases and J 4 bases; nucleotides not matched to a gene: 2. Here the CDR3 DNA reads TGTGCCAGCAGTTTTGGGGACAGCTATGGCTACACCTTC. Protein: CASSFGDSYGYTF.

The genes are TRBV30 and TRBJ1-1, with a possible D match to TRBD1 (5 bases). The CDR3 runs to 13 residues. The germline V and J ends were trimmed by 0 bases and 5 bases, with 10 bases remaining between them. CDR1 GTSNPN and CDR2 SVGIG come from the germline V gene (reference sequence). CDR3: CAWSVGGRTEAFF. CDR3 bases: TGTGCCTGGAGTGTTGGGGGGAGGACTGAAGCTTTCTTT.

This clone turned up a few times. This chain joins TRBV19 and TRBJ1-3, with TRBD1 as a possible D gene (5 bases). V gave up 9 bases and J gave up 0 bases, with 12 bases separating them. There are 14 residues in the CDR3. CDR1 LNHDA and CDR2 SQIVND come from the germline V gene (reference sequence). The CDR3 is CARTRGTSGNTIYF. The CDR3 region has the DNA TGTGCCAGAACCCGGGGGACCTCTGGAAACACCATATATTTT.

For this clone: Germline and junction disagree at one end, which may indicate a read error. V and J are TRBV9 and TRBJ2-2, with 14 bases matching TRBD2. The CDR3 covers 16 residues. Germline V gives CDR1 SGDLS, CDR2 YYNGEE. The CDR3 DNA reads TGTGCCAGCAGCGTAGGGGGACTAGCGGGAGACCGGGGAGCTGTTTTT. It codes for CASSVGGLAGDRGAVF.

This clone occurred a few times. V usage is TRBV7-2 and J usage is TRBJ2-7; D uncertain. V lost 6 bases, J lost 2 bases, and 5 bases lay in between. The length of the CDR3 is 11 residues. The germline CDR1 and CDR2 sequences are SGHTA and FQGNSA. CDR3 sequence (DNA): TGTGCCAGCAGGATAGCCTACGAGCAGTACTTC. Translation: CASRIAYEQYF.

The rearrangement joins TRBV5-4 to TRBJ2-5; 7 nucleotides line up with TRBD2. With V trimmed by 2 bases and J by 5 bases, 9 bases remained unmatched. This CDR3 comprises 15 residues. Germline values: CDR1 SGHNT, CDR2 YYREEE (reference sequence). The CDR3 nucleotides read TGTGCCAGCAGCTTAAAGGGTAGCGGGCGGGAGACCCAGTACTTC. Residues: CASSLKGSGRETQYF. Full variable domain (missing parts from reference TRBV5-4 and TRBJ2-5): ETGVTQSPTHLIKTRGQQVTLRCSSQSGHNTVSWYQQALGQGPQFIFQYYREEENGRGNFPPRFSGLQFPNYSSELNVNALELDDSALYLCASSLKGSGRETQYFGPGTRLLVL.